The rows below give T cell receptor beta chains drawn from one sample of a study of blood T cells in healthy people across ages. TCRdb itself ran the 5' RACE reads through MiXCR, one entry per CDR3 protein. The sample contains 1.5 million to 2 million distinct CDR3 sequences, roughly a third of which appear only once. The sample was blood. Receptors originate from a woman in her thirties in good health. Both conserved end residues are part of each CDR3. The D gene is left open where the match is weak. Only some rows state a clone size, as once, few, many or a class for expanded clones.

TGTGCCAGCAGCCAAGTGGGCAGGGATCCCTACGAGCAGTACTTC,CASSQVGRDPYEQYF,TRBJ2-7,TRBV3-1,NA,few
TGTGCCAGCAACGAAGGAGGGAGGTGGTCCTACAATGAGCAGTTCTTC,CASNEGGRWSYNEQFF,TRBJ2-1,TRBV2,NA,NA
TGCACCAGCAGCTCACAGGGTAGCTCCTACAATGAGCAGTTCTTC,CTSSSQGSSYNEQFF,TRBJ2-1,TRBV5-1,NA,NA
TGCGCCAGCAGTCCGACGATAGGACTAGCGGTCGGCGAGCAGTACTTC,CASSPTIGLAVGEQYF,TRBJ2-7,TRBV4-1,TRBD2,NA
TGTGCCAGCAGTTTATATTTTACGGGACAGGGGTACAATGAGCAGTTCTTC,CASSLYFTGQGYNEQFF,TRBJ2-1,TRBV27,TRBD1,NA
TGTGCCTCCCAGGGGGGGTCCTACAATGAGCAGTTCTTC,CASQGGSYNEQFF,TRBJ2-1,TRBV12-3/TRBV12-4,NA,few
TGTGCCAGCAGCCCGACAGGCAAGGATGAAAAACTGTTTTTT,CASSPTGKDEKLFF,TRBJ1-4,TRBV7-9,NA,once
TGCAGTGCCGGAGGGCAGCCCCAGCATTTT,CSAGGQPQHF,TRBJ1-5,TRBV20-1,NA,NA
TGTGCCAGCAGCCAAACGAACAGAGAAAATGAGCAGTTCTTC,CASSQTNRENEQFF,TRBJ2-1,TRBV3-1,NA,many
TGTGCCAGCACCCCATCGGCTAGGGTAAACTACGAGCAGTACTTC,CASTPSARVNYEQYF,TRBJ2-7,TRBV2,NA,NA
TGTGCCAGCAGCCCCCCCTTTCTAGATACGCAGTATTTT,CASSPPFLDTQYF,TRBJ2-3,TRBV3-1,NA,NA
TGTGCCAGCAGCTTAGCCCCGGATGAGCAGTTCTTC,CASSLAPDEQFF,TRBJ2-1,TRBV11-3,NA,NA
TGCAGTGCTACCGACGGGGGCTGGGATGAAAAACTGTTTTTT,CSATDGGWDEKLFF,TRBJ1-4,TRBV20-1,NA,NA
TGTGCCAGCAGCTTAACGCTCTCTCGGGGTCCCAATTCACCCCTCCACTTT,CASSLTLSRGPNSPLHF,TRBJ1-6,TRBV11-2,NA,NA
TGCAGTGCTAGTCTGACAGCGGGCTTAGCCAAAAACATTCAGTACTTC,CSASLTAGLAKNIQYF,TRBJ2-4,TRBV20-1,NA,few
TGTGCCAGCAGTCCATGGACAGTCCTAAATGAGCAGTTCTTC,CASSPWTVLNEQFF,TRBJ2-1,TRBV5-4,NA,NA
TGTGCCAGCAGCTCCCGTGGCTACACCTTC,CASSSRGYTF,TRBJ1-2,TRBV28,NA,many
TGCAGTGCTGCTGGAAACGAGCAGTACTTC,CSAAGNEQYF,TRBJ2-7,TRBV20-1,NA,NA
TGCGCCAGCAGCTTACTCCCAGGACAATCCTCCTACACCTTC,CASSLLPGQSSYTF,TRBJ1-2,TRBV5-1,NA,NA
TGTGCCAGCAGTGTGACGACAGCCGCTCCCTACGAGCAGTACTTC,CASSVTTAAPYEQYF,TRBJ2-7,TRBV2,NA,NA
TGTGCCAGCAGCCGCGACAGCAAGAGCTATGGCTACACCTTC,CASSRDSKSYGYTF,TRBJ1-2,TRBV6-2/TRBV6-3,NA,NA
TGCGCCAGCAGCTTGGACGGAGGAGTTAAGATGAACACTGAAGCTTTCTTT,CASSLDGGVKMNTEAFF,TRBJ1-1,TRBV5-1,NA,NA
TGTGCCAGCAGCGAATTAGCGGGGACCCAAGAGACCCAGTACTTC,CASSELAGTQETQYF,TRBJ2-5,TRBV7-2,TRBD2,few